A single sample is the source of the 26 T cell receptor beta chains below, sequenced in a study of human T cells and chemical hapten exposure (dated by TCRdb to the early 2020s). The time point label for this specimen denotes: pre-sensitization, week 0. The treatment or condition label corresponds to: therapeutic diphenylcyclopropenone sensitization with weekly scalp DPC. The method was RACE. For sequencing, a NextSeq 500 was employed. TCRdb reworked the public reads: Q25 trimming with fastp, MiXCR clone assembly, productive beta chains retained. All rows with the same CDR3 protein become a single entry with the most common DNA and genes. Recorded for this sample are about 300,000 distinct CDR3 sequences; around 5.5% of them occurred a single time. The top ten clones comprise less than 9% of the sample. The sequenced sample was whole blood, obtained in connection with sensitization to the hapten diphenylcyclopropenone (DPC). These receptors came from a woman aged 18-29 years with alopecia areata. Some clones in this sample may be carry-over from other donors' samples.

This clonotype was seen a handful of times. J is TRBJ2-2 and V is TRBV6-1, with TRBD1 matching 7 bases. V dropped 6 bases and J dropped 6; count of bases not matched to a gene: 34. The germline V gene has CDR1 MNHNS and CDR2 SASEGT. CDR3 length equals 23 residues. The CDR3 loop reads CASSRRGRVYMTGTMDQAGELFF. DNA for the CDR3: TGTGCCAGCAGCCGGAGAGGACGGGTTTATATGACAGGGACCATGGACCAGGCCGGGGAGCTGTTTTTT.

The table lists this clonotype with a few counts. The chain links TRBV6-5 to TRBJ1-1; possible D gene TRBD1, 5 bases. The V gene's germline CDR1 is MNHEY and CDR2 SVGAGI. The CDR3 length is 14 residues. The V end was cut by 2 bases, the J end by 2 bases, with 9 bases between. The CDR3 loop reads CASSYGDGNTEAFF. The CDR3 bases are TGTGCCAGCAGTTACGGGGACGGTAACACTGAAGCTTTCTTT.

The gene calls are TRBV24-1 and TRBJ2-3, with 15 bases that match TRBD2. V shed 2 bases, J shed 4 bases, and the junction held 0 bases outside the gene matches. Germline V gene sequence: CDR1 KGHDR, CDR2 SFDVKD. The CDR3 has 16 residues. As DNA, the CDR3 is TGTGCCACCAGTGATTGGACTAGCGGGGGGGCAGATACGCAGTATTTT. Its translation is CATSDWTSGGADTQYF.

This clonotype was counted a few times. CDR3 loop: CTALDGYTF. The CDR3 bases are TGCACCGCATTAGATGGCTACACCTTC. The chain has TRBV20-1 and TRBJ1-2; the D is unclear. The CDR3 spans 9 residues. Germline-derived CDR1 and CDR2 are DFQATT and SNEGSKA (reference sequence).

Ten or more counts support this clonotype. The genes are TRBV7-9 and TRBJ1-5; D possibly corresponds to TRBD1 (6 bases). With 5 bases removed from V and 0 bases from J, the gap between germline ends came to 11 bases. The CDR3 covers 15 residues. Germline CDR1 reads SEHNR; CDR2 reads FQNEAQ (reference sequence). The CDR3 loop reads CASSEGGLSNQPQHF. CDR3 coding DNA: TGTGCCAGCAGCGAGGGGGGACTTAGCAATCAGCCCCAGCATTTT.

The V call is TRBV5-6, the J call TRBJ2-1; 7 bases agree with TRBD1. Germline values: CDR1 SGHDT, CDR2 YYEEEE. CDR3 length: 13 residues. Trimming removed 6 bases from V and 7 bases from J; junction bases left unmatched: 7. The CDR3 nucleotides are TGTGCCAGCACAGGGGGTTTACAGAATGAGCAGTTCTTC. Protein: CASTGGLQNEQFF.

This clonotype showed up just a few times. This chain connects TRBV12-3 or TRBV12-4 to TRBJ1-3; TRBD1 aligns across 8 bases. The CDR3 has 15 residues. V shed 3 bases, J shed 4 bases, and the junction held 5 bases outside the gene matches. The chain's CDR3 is CASSFQGAAGNTIYF. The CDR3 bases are TGTGCCAGCAGTTTTCAGGGGGCGGCCGGAAACACCATATATTTT.

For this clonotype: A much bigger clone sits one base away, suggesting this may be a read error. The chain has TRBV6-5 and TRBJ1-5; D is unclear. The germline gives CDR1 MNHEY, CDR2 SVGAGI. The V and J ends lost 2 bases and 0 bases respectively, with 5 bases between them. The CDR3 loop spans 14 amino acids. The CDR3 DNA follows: TGTGCCAGCAGTTACCAGTATAGCAATCAGCCCCAGCATTTT. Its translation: CASSYQYSNQPQHF.

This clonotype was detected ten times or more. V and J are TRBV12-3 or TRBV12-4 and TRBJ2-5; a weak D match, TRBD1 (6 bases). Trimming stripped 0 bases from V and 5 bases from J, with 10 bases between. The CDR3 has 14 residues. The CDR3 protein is CASSLAGARETQYF. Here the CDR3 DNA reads TGTGCCAGCAGTTTAGCGGGGGCGCGGGAGACCCAGTACTTC.

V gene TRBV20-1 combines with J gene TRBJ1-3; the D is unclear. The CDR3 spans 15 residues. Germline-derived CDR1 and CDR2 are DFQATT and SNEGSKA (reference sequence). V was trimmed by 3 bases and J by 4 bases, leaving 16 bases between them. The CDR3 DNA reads TGCAGTGCTAGTTTGACGGGATTACTCGGAAACACCATATATTTT. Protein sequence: CSASLTGLLGNTIYF.

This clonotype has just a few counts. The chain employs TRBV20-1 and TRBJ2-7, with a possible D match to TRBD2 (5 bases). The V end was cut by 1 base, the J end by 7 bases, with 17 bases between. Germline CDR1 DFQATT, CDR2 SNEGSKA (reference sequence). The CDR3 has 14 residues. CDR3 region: CSARGLSGSWEQYF. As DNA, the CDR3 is TGCAGTGCTAGAGGGTTGTCGGGGTCGTGGGAGCAGTACTTC.

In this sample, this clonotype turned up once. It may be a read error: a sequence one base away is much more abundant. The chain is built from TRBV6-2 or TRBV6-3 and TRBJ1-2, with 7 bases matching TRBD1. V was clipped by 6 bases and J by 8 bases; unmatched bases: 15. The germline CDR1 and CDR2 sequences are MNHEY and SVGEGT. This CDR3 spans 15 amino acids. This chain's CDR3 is CASRKGGTAQSGYTF. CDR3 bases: TGTGCCAGCAGGAAAGGAGGGACAGCCCAATCGGGCTACACCTTC.

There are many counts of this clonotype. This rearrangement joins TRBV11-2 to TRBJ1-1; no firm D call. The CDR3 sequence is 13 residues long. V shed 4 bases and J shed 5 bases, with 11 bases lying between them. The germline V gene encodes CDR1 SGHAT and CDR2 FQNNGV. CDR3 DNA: TGTGCCAGCAGCTCCCTTTCCGGGACTGAAGCTTTCTTT. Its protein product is CASSSLSGTEAFF.

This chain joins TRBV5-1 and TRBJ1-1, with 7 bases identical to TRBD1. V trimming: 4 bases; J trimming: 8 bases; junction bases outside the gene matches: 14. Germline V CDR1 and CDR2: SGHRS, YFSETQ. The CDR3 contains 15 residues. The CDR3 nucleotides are TGCGCCAGCAGCGGGGGACAGTTCCAATCGAAAGAAGCTTTCTTT. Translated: CASSGGQFQSKEAFF.

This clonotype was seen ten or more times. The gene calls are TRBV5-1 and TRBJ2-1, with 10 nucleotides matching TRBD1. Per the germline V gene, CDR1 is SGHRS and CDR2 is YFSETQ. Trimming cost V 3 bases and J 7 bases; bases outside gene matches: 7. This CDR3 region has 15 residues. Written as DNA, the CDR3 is TGCGCCAGCAGCTCTACTCCGGGACAGGGGAATGAGCAGTTCTTC. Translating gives CASSSTPGQGNEQFF.

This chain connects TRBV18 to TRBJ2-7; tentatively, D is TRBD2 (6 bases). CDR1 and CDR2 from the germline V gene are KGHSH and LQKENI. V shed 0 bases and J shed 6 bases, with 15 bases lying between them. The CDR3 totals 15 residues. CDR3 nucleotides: TGTGCCAGCTCACCACCTGGGGGACTTCAAGGCGAGCAGTACTTC. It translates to CASSPPGGLQGEQYF.

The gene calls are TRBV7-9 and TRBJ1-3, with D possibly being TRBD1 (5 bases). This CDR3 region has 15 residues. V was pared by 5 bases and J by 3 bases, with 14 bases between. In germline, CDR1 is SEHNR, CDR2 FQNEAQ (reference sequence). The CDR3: CASSPSRDRGNTIYF. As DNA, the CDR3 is TGTGCCAGCAGCCCTTCCCGGGACCGTGGAAACACCATATATTTT.

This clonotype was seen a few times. The CDR3 here is CASGGDSMNTEAFF. CDR3 DNA: TGTGCTAGTGGTGGGGACAGCATGAACACTGAAGCTTTCTTT. The gene calls are TRBV12-5 and TRBJ1-1; 7 bases are shared with TRBD1. The V segment lost 5 bases and the J segment 0 bases; nucleotides outside the gene matches: 3. The CDR3 contains 14 residues. From germline, CDR1 is LGHNT and CDR2 FRNRAP.

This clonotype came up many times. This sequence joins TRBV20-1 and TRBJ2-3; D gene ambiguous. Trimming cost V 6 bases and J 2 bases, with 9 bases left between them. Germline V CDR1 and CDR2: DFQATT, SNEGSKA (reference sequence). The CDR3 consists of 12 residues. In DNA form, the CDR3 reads TGCAGTGCCCCGGAAATCACAGATACGCAGTATTTT. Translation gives CSAPEITDTQYF.

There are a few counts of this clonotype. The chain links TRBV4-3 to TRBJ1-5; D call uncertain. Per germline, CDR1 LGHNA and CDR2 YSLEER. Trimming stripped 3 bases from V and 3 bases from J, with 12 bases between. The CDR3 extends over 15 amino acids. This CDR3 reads CASSQDGAYNQPQHF. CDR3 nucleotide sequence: TGCGCCAGCAGCCAGGATGGAGCATACAATCAGCCCCAGCATTTT.

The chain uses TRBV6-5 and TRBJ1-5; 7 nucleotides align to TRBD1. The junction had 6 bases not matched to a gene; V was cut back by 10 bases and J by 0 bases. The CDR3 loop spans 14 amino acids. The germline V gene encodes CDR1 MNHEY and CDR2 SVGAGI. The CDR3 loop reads CATRDRYSNQPQHF. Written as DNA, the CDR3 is TGTGCCACAAGGGACAGATATAGCAATCAGCCCCAGCATTTT.

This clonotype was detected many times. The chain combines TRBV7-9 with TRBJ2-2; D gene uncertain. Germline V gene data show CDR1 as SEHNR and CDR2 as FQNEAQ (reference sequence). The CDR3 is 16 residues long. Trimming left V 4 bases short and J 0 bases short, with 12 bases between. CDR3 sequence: CASSSPRVPNTGELFF. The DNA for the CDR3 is TGTGCCAGCAGCTCACCTAGGGTTCCGAACACCGGGGAGCTGTTTTTT.

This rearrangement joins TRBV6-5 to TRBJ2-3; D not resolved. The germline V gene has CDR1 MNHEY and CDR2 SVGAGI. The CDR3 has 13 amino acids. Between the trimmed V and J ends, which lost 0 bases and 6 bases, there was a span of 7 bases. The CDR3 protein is CASSYSSADTQYF. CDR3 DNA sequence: TGTGCCAGCAGTTACTCCAGTGCCGATACGCAGTATTTT.

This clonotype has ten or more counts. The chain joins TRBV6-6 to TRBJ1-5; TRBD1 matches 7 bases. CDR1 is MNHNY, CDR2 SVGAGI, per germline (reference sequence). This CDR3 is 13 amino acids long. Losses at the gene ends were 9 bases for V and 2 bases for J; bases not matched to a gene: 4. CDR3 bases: TGTGCCAGTTATACAGGGGGCAATCAGCCCCAGCATTTT. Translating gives CASYTGGNQPQHF.

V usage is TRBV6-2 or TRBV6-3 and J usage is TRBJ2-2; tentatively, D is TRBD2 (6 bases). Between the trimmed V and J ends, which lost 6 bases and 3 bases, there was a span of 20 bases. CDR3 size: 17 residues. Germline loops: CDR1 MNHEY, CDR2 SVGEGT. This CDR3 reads CASSSLGSGLYTGELFF. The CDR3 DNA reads TGTGCCAGCAGCTCGCTGGGGAGCGGGTTGTACACCGGGGAGCTGTTTTTT.

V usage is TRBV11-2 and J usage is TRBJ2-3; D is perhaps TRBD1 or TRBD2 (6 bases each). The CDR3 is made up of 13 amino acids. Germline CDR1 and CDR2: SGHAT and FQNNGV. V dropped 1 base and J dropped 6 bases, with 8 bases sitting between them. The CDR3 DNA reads TGTGCCAGCAGCTTAGGGAGGGGGGATACGCAGTATTTT. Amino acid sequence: CASSLGRGDTQYF.